The table lists the clone carrying this T cell receptor beta chain with many counts. As yet, its antigen is unknown. RNA transcripts provided the source from which TCR beta CDR3 regions were amplified. The HTBI primer set was used in a first-round RT-PCR of the TCR CDR3. TCRdb re-analysed the multiplex PCR reads in MiXCR, keeping a single row per CDR3 protein. The profile shows 480,000 or so distinct CDR3 sequences, over 45% of them singletons. There are 14 residues in the CDR3. Unmatched junction bases numbered 4, after V lost 3 bases and J lost 7 bases. CDR1 and CDR2 from the germline V gene are SEHNR and FQNEAQ (reference sequence). This entry is derived from a study of T cells in Graves' hyperthyroidism and ophthalmopathy. The study, taken as a whole, reports: Ophthalmopathy was distinguished from stable hyperthyroidism by 13 V-J signatures. Appearing also in blood were most of the thyroid clonotypes expanded above 0.001.

Sequenced material: peripheral blood or thyroid tissue (not recorded which). The chain uses TRBV7-9 and TRBJ2-2; 8 bases are shared with TRBD2. This TCR came from an adult woman with Graves' disease, either hyperthyroidism or ophthalmopathy (not recorded which). The CDR3 DNA is TGTGCCAGCAGCTTCGGGAGGGCCCACGGGGAGCTGTTTTTT. This codes for CASSFGRAHGELFF.